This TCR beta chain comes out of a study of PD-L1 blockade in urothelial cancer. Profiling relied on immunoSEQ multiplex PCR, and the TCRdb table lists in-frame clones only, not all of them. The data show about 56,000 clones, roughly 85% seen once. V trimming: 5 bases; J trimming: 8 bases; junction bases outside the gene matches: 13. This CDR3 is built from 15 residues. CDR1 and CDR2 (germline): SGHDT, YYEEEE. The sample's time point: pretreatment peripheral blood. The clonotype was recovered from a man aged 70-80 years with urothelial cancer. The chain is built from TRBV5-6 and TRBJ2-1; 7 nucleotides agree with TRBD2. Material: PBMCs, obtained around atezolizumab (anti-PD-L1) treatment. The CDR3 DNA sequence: TGTGCCAGCAGAATGGCCCGGACTAGGGGCGATGAGCAGTTCTTC. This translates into CASRMARTRGDEQFF.